The sequence of this TCR beta chain was determined in a study of blood T cell repertoires in COVID-19. As for the study in general: The samples span acute and convalescent COVID-19 from the United States, Italy and Spain. PBMCs, B-cell-depleted T cells, or T cells were the source of the cDNA or gDNA that made up the material.

The authors' processing: Amplification of reference gene primers was used by the study to estimate nucleated cell counts. Using immunoSEQ multiplex PCR, the repertoire was profiled, and TCRdb retains in-frame clones only, with some absent. V, J and clone size are those of that table, while D and trimming were read from the DNA. The data show under 100,000 clones, with around four fifths seen just once and roughly 2.2% held by the top ten. In germline, CDR1 is MDHEN, CDR2 SYDVKM. V lost 4 bases and J lost 8, with 8 bases in between. The length of the CDR3 is 12 residues. V usage is TRBV28 and J usage is TRBJ1-4; D gene uncertain. The sample consisted of peripheral blood. This clonotype was obtained from a woman aged 70 to 79 with acute or convalescent COVID-19. CDR3 loop: CASSWMREKLFF. The CDR3, as DNA: TGTGCCAGCAGTTGGATGAGGGAAAAACTGTTTTTT. Together with reference TRBV28 and TRBJ1-4, the CDR3 gives the full variable domain: DVKVTQSSRYLVKRTGEKVFLECVQDMDHENMFWYRQDPGLGLRLIYFSYDVKMKEKGDIPEGYSVSREKKERFSLILESASTNQTSMYLCASSWMREKLFFGSGTQLSVL.